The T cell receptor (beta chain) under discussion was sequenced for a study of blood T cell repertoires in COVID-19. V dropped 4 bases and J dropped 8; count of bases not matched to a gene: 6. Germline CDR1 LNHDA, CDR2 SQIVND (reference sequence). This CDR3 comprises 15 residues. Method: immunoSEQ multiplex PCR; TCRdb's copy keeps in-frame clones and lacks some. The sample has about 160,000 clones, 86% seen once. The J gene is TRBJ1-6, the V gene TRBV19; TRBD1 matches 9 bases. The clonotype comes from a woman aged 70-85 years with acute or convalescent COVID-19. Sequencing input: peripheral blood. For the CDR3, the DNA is TGTGCCAGTAGTACGACCCGGGACAGGGATTCACCCCTCCACTTT. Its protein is CASSTTRDRDSPLHF.